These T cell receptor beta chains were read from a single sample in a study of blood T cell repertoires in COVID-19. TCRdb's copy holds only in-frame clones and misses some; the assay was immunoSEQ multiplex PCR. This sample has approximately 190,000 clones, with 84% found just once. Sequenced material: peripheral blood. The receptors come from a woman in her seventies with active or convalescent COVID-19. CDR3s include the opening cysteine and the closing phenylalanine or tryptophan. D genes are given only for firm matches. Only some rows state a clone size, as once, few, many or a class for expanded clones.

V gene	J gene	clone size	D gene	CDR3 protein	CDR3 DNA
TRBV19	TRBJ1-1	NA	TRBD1	CASSSPRTGGNTEAFF	TGTGCCAGTAGTTCCCCGCGGACAGGGGGGAACACTGAAGCTTTCTTT
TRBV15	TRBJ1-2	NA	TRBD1	CATRPGQEPSYGYTF	TGTGCCACCAGACCGGGACAGGAACCTTCCTATGGCTACACCTTC
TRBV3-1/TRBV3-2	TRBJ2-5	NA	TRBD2	CASSQQREGRGGQETQYF	TGTGCCAGCAGCCAACAGCGGGAGGGCCGTGGGGGCCAAGAGACCCAGTACTTC
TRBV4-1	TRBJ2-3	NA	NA	CASSGAVKRGGASGTDTQYF	TGCGCCAGCAGCGGGGCAGTCAAGCGTGGGGGGGCTAGCGGCACAGATACGCAGTATTTT
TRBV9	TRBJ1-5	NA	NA	CASSVGSGSNQPQHF	TGTGCCAGCAGCGTAGGTTCAGGTAGCAATCAGCCCCAGCATTTT
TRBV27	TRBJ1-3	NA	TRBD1	CASSFSGTGVGNTIYF	TGTGCCAGCAGTTTCTCCGGGACAGGGGTCGGAAACACCATATATTTT
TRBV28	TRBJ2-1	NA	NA	CASSLVSPNEQFF	TGTGCCAGCAGTTTAGTTAGTCCCAATGAGCAGTTCTTC
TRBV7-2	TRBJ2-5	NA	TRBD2	CASSLFLASGRRPRETQYF	TGTGCCAGCAGCTTATTTTTGGCTAGCGGGAGGCGGCCCAGGGAGACCCAGTACTTC
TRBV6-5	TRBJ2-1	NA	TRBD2	CASAGGPDEQFF	TGTGCCAGCGCGGGAGGGCCGGATGAGCAGTTCTTC
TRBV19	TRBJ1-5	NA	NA	CASSIAQGINQPQHF	TGTGCCAGTAGTATAGCCCAGGGAATCAATCAGCCCCAGCATTTT
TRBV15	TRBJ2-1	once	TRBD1	CATSADRGVEQFF	TGTGCCACCAGCGCCGACAGGGGGGTTGAGCAGTTCTTC
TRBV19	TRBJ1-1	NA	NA	CASSIRRGQAFF	TGTGCCAGTAGTATAAGGCGGGGACAAGCTTTCTTT
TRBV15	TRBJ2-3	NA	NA	CATSRIQGADTQYF	TGTGCCACCAGCAGGATACAGGGAGCAGATACGCAGTATTTT
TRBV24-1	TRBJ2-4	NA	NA	CATSDWGSGNQQYF	TGTGCCACCAGTGACTGGGGTTCGGGGAACCAACAGTACTTC
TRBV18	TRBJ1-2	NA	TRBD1	CASSPGTGVLYGYTF	TGTGCCAGCTCACCTGGGACAGGGGTTCTCTATGGCTACACCTTC
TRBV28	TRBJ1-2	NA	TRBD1	CASGGLGTGYYGYTF	TGTGCCAGCGGTGGTCTCGGGACAGGGTACTATGGCTACACCTTC
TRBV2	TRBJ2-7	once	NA	CASNPGPDRIRYEQYF	TGTGCCAGCAACCCGGGGCCCGACAGGATACGCTACGAGCAGTACTTC
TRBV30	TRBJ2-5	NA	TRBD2	CAWSTSSGRRQTQYF	TGTGCCTGGAGCACCTCTAGCGGGAGGAGGCAGACCCAGTACTTC
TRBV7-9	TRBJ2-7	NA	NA	CASSNRVSNEQYF	TGTGCCAGCAGTAACAGGGTTTCCAACGAGCAGTACTTC
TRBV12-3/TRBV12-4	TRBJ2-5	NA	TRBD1	CASSDRAQETQYF	TGTGCCAGCAGTGACAGGGCCCAAGAGACCCAGTACTTC
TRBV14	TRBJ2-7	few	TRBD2	CASSQDPKLGLAGSYEQYF	TGTGCCAGCAGCCAAGACCCGAAGCTGGGACTAGCGGGTTCCTACGAGCAGTACTTC
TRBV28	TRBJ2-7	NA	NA	CASGTGPSYEQYF	TGTGCCAGCGGAACAGGACCCTCCTACGAGCAGTACTTC
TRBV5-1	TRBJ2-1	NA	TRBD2	CASSLGGLAGVSDNEQFF	TGCGCCAGCAGCTTGGGGGGACTAGCGGGAGTTAGCGACAATGAGCAGTTCTTC
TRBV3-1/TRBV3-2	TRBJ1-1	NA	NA	CASSLRRGNTEAFF	TGTGCCAGCAGCCTACGCCGAGGGAACACTGAAGCTTTCTTT
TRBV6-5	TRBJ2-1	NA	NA	CASSYSRSSYNEQFF	TGTGCCAGCAGTTACTCTAGGTCTAGTTACAATGAGCAGTTCTTC
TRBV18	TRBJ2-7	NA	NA	CASSPVQGGNEQYF	TGTGCCAGCTCACCTGTACAGGGGGGGAACGAGCAGTACTTC
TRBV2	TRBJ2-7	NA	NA	CASSNREQYF	TGTGCCAGCAGCAACCGGGAGCAGTACTTC
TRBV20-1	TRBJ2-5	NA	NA	CSARAQETQYF	TGCAGTGCTAGGGCCCAAGAGACCCAGTACTTC
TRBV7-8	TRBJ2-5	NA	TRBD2	CASSLIRASGSSETQYF	TGTGCCAGCAGCTTAATTAGGGCTAGCGGGAGTTCAGAGACCCAGTACTTC
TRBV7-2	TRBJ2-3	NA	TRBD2	CASSGGGGSTDTQYF	TGTGCCAGCAGCGGCGGGGGAGGGAGCACAGATACGCAGTATTTT
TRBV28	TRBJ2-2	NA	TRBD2	CATARPGASGSLANTGELFF	TGTGCCACCGCAAGACCCGGGGCTAGCGGGAGTTTGGCGAACACCGGGGAGCTGTTTTTT
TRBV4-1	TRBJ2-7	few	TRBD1	CASSQDRGSPVGEQYF	TGCGCCAGCAGCCAGGACAGGGGATCCCCCGTCGGGGAGCAGTACTTC
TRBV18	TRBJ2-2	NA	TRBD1	CASSPPGGEETGELFF	TGTGCCAGCTCACCACCAGGGGGCGAAGAAACCGGGGAGCTGTTTTTT
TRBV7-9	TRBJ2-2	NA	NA	CASSRSIVQGDTGELFF	TGTGCCAGCAGCCGATCTATAGTACAGGGAGACACCGGGGAGCTGTTTTTT
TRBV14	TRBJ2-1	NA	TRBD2	CASSKIAGGPTSSYNEQFF	TGTGCCAGCAGCAAGATAGCGGGAGGACCTACCAGCTCCTACAATGAGCAGTTCTTC
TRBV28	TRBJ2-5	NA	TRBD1	CASSWRWRQGVWVGGETQYF	TGTGCCAGCAGTTGGCGATGGAGACAGGGTGTTTGGGTCGGTGGGGAGACCCAGTACTTC
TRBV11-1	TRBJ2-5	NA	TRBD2	CASSFSGGYQETQYF	TGTGCCAGCAGTTTTAGCGGGGGGTACCAAGAGACCCAGTACTTC
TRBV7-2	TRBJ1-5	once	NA	CASSLARTPLGQPQHF	TGTGCCAGCAGCTTAGCAAGGACACCGTTGGGGCAGCCCCAGCATTTT
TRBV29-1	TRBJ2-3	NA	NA	CSVDWAPSGGTTDTQYF	TGCAGCGTTGATTGGGCACCTTCGGGCGGGACCACAGATACGCAGTATTTT
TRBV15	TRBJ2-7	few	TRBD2	CATSRGGGRAREQYF	TGTGCCACCAGCAGAGGTGGCGGGAGGGCCCGCGAGCAGTACTTC
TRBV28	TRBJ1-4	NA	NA	CASSSGYSTNEKLFF	TGTGCCAGCAGTTCCGGGTATTCAACTAATGAAAAACTGTTTTTT
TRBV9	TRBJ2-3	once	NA	CASSGGLRGTDTQYF	TGTGCCAGCAGCGGCGGTCTGAGGGGCACAGATACGCAGTATTTT
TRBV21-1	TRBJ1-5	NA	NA	CASSKEGAGQFSNQPQHF	TGTGCCAGCAGCAAAGAAGGGGCAGGACAATTTAGCAATCAGCCCCAGCATTTT
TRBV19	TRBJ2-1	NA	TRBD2	CASSTRGFGQLAGGVGYNEQFF	TGTGCCAGTAGTACCAGGGGTTTTGGGCAACTAGCGGGAGGTGTCGGTTACAATGAGCAGTTCTTC
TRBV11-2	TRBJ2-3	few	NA	CASSASPGTDTQYF	TGTGCCAGCAGCGCCTCTCCGGGCACAGATACGCAGTATTTT
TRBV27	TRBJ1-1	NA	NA	CASSLRTTGGTEAFF	TGTGCCAGCAGTTTAAGGACCACGGGGGGGACTGAAGCTTTCTTT
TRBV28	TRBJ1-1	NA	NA	CASSIGQSWANTEAFF	TGTGCCAGCAGTATCGGTCAGAGCTGGGCTAACACTGAAGCTTTCTTT
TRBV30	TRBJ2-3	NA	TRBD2	CAWSVGISGGHTDTQYF	TGTGCCTGGAGTGTAGGCATCTCGGGAGGCCACACAGATACGCAGTATTTT
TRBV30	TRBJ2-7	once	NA	CAWSAPSRTLYEQYF	TGTGCCTGGAGTGCCCCTAGCAGAACACTCTACGAGCAGTACTTC
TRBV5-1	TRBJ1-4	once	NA	CASSLGTPRTGEKLFF	TGCGCCAGCAGCTTGGGCACCCCTAGGACTGGTGAAAAACTGTTTTTT
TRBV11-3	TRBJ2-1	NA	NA	CASSLEVGAGPSYNEQFF	TGTGCCAGCAGCTTAGAGGTGGGAGCGGGCCCCTCCTACAATGAGCAGTTCTTC
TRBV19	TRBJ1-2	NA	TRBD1	CASSITGTDRGYTF	TGTGCCAGTAGTATAACGGGGACAGATCGGGGCTACACCTTC
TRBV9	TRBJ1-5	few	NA	CASSPRARVNQPQHF	TGTGCCAGCAGCCCCCGAGCGAGGGTCAATCAGCCCCAGCATTTT
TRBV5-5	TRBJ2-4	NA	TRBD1	CASSLPGTANIQYF	TGTGCCAGCAGCCTACCCGGGACAGCAAACATTCAGTACTTC
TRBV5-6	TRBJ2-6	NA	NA	CASSLWGAGANVLTF	TGTGCCAGCAGCTTATGGGGGGCTGGGGCCAACGTCCTGACTTTC
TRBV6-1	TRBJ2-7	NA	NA	CASSEAPTYEQYF	TGTGCCAGCAGTGAAGCGCCTACCTACGAGCAGTACTTC
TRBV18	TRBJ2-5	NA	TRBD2	CASSPYGTSGRTQYF	TGTGCCAGCTCACCGTATGGGACTAGCGGTCGGACCCAGTACTTC
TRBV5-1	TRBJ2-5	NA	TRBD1	CASSFQPGQGQETQYF	TGCGCCAGCAGCTTCCAACCGGGACAGGGACAAGAGACCCAGTACTTC